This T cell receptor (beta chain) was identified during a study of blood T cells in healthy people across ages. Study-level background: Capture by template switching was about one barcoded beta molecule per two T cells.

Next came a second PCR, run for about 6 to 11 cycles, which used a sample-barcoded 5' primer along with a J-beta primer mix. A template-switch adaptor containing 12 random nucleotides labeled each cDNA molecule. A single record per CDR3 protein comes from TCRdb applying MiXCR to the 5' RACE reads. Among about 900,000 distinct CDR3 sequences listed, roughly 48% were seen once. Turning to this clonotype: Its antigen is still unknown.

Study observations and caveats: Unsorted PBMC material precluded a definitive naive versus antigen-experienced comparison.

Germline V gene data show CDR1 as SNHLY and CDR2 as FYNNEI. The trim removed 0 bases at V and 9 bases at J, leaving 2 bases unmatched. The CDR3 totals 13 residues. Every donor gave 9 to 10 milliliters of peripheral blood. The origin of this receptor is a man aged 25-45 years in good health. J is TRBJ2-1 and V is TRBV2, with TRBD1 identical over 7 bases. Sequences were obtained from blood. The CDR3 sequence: CASSEAQGTEQFF. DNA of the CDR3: TGTGCCAGCAGTGAAGCACAGGGGACTGAGCAGTTCTTC.